The rows below give T cell receptor beta chains drawn from one sample of a study of shared T cell receptors in the human thymus. Only in-frame clones appear in the TCRdb table, and some are missing; sequencing was by immunoSEQ multiplex PCR. In the table there are 640,000 or so clones, 80% to 90% of which are singletons. The sample was also reused in another study, on human thymus T cells.

Material: thymocytes. The receptors were sampled from a boy less than two years old with a congenital heart defect. CDR3s include the opening cysteine and the closing phenylalanine or tryptophan. D genes are given only for firm matches. Size is stated for part of the rows, as once, few or many counts, or as a class when the clone is expanded.

abundance	v_gene	j_gene	d_gene	CDR3aa	CDR3nt
NA	TRBV6-6	TRBJ2-7	NA	CASSRATGCGQYF	TGTGCCAGCAGTCGAGCGACAGGATGCGGGCAGTACTTC
NA	TRBV7-9	TRBJ1-1	TRBD1	CASSLTGTGSTEAFF	TGTGCCAGCAGCTTGACCGGGACAGGGTCCACTGAAGCTTTCTTT
NA	TRBV6-5	TRBJ2-3	NA	CASSPRGDFTDTQYF	TGTGCCAGCAGTCCCAGGGGGGATTTCACAGATACGCAGTATTTT
few	TRBV7-2	TRBJ2-7	TRBD2	CASSLTRTSGENYEQYF	TGTGCCAGCAGCTTAACTCGCACTAGCGGGGAAAACTACGAGCAGTACTTC
NA	TRBV11-2	TRBJ2-7	TRBD2	CASSLDGTSGSPPCEQYF	TGTGCCAGCAGCTTAGATGGAACTAGCGGGAGTCCCCCTTGCGAGCAGTACTTC
NA	TRBV30	TRBJ1-1	TRBD1	CAWSVRGPLFSPDRQMNTEAFF	TGTGCCTGGAGTGTACGAGGGCCCCTGTTCTCCCCGGACAGGCAGATGAACACTGAAGCTTTCTTT
NA	TRBV5-6	TRBJ2-7	TRBD2	CASSRGGTSGSPYEQYF	TGCGCCAGCAGCCGGGGAGGGACTAGCGGGAGCCCCTACGAGCAGTACTTC
NA	TRBV7-2	TRBJ2-1	TRBD2	CASSFPRLAEVHEQFF	TGTGCCAGCAGCTTCCCGAGACTAGCGGAGGTCCATGAGCAGTTCTTC
NA	TRBV21-1	TRBJ1-4	NA	CASSMNRGKLFF	TGTGCCAGCAGCATGAACAGAGGGAAACTGTTTTTT
NA	TRBV18	TRBJ2-1	TRBD2	CASSPVGLAANEQFF	TGTGCCAGCTCACCAGTGGGACTAGCGGCCAATGAGCAGTTCTTC
NA	TRBV27	TRBJ1-2	NA	CASSLTSRAGIYGYTF	TGTGCCAGCAGTCTAACCTCCCGCGCAGGGATCTATGGCTACACCTTC
once	TRBV4-3	TRBJ2-3	TRBD2	CASSRALPAGGDTDTQYF	TGCGCCAGCAGCCGAGCCCTCCCAGCGGGAGGGGACACAGATACGCAGTATTTT
NA	TRBV18	TRBJ1-1	NA	CASSRSGRKTFF	TGTGCCAGCTCACGCTCAGGGAGGAAGACCTTCTTT
NA	TRBV27	TRBJ2-5	TRBD2	CASSPPGLAGELETQYF	TGTGCCAGCAGTCCTCCGGGACTAGCGGGAGAGCTAGAGACCCAGTACTTC
NA	TRBV10-1	TRBJ2-1	NA	CASSEKSTSSYNEQFF	TGCGCCAGCAGTGAAAAAAGTACTAGCAGCTACAATGAGCAGTTCTTC